This T cell receptor beta chain was captured by sequencing in a study of shared clonotypes between healthy human individuals (dated by TCRdb to 2018 to 2020). Some background on the complete study: The cohort comprised two women and a few men aged 18 to 49 years. To increase sequencing depth and limit assay-specific biases, different laboratories used diverse techniques to prepare libraries and sequence TCR repertoires. To estimate repertoire size and how much clonotypes are shared between individuals, the study performed deep sequencing of blood TCR repertoires from 4 to 6 healthy adults. Between about 0.94 and 8.9 billion PBMCs per donor were obtained by leukapheresis. Per donor, three plates each were used for CD4 naive and CD4 memory, two for CD8 naive, and one for CD8 memory.

CD8 naive samples were CD45RO-negative cells positively selected for CCR7, giving a CD45RA+CCR7+ population that excluded TemRA cells. Healthy HIV-negative adults with no recently reported acute infections or vaccinations were included as donors. Every donor was a Caucasian adult living in Nashville, Tennessee, USA. Blood was collected by leukapheresis, and PBMCs were isolated by Ficoll-Histopaque density gradient centrifugation and then cryopreserved in liquid nitrogen vapor phase. Analytical flow cytometry was used to check the purity and quantity of every magnetically sorted T cell population. Genomic DNA was isolated from each sorted fraction and quantified by UV absorbance on a Nanodrop 2000c. TCR CDR3 regions were amplified from genomic DNA by multiplex PCR using the deep immunoSEQ assay. Extracted genomic DNA from each cell subset was spread evenly across all wells of several immunoSEQ 96-well plates, with each plate serving as a replicate. For sorted subsets, approximately 210 ng of genomic DNA, equivalent to about 30,000 T cell genomes, went into each replicate PCR. Purified libraries were measured with a Qubit 3.0 fluorometer, size-checked on a Bioanalyzer 2100, and measured again with the KAPA Library Quantification kit. Each immunoSEQ 96-well plate was sequenced on its own single-read 150-cycle Illumina NextSeq 550 flow cell. In the paper's pipeline: Because only junctional sequences without quality scores were contained in the immunoSEQ output, filtering matching that applied to full-length reads could not be performed. To assign V/J genes and CDR3, sequences were annotated against IMGT germline references using PyIR, a Python wrapper for IgBLAST v1.9. Reads with weak V/J assignments (E-value above 1e-6), missing CDR3, stop codons, out-of-frame junctions, or ambiguous translated residues were removed. V3J clonotypes were defined as sequences sharing the same inferred V gene, J gene, and CDR3 amino acid sequence. Percentage overlap between repertoires was calculated by dividing the number of shared unique clonotypes by the size of the smaller repertoire. Repertoire richness was assessed with RTK rarefaction, the Chao1 estimator, and Recon v2.1 estimates of unobserved clonotypes. OLGA was used to compute generation probabilities for all TCRbeta clonotypes that the gDNA method yielded from a handful of donors. TCRdb provides this immuneACCESS table in a form limited to in-frame rearrangements. Some clones are lacking; in checked studies, under half of them reflect an unresolved V gene, and why the rest are absent is not known. D and trimming were read from the DNA, whereas the V and J calls and clone size are those reported in that table. The sample contains under 2,000,000 clones, less than 95% of them found a single time. The top ten hold 1.2% of the sample.

About this clone itself: The clone's antigen remains unknown. Base qualities were left out, and no much larger clone turns up one base away.

The germline V gene (reference sequence) provides CDR1 MNHEY and CDR2 SMNVEV. From the cysteine up to the phenylalanine, the CDR3 has a length of 14 residues. This entry keeps only the CDR3 DNA: 42 bases, framed from base 1. V was cut back by 5 bases and J by 0 bases, leaving a gap of 11 bases between them. The study at large found these results: Compared with non-shared clonotypes, clonotypes shared by all four sorted-subset donors had higher generation probabilities. The small number of donors limited the genetic and exposure-history diversity represented. Approximately 5% of naive CD4, 3% to 3.5% of naive CD8, approximately 2.2% of memory CD4, and about 0.4% of memory CD8 clonotypes were shared across several donors. Only blood was sampled, and tissue TCR repertoires likely differ from those in blood. Incomplete sequencing was indicated by rarefaction of sorted-subset datasets, despite the large sequencing depth. Pairwise subsampling indicated that sequencing depth was expected to affect the degree of clonotype sharing among donors. Naive subsets generally had larger estimated clonotype richness than memory subsets did.

The sample comprised naive CD8+ T cells sorted from blood. The label giving this sample's cell subset or site can be read as: CD45RA+CCR7+. The receptor was isolated from a man aged 18 to 30 in good health. The sequence joins TRBV27 to TRBJ2-7; the D gene remains uncertain. The sequenced DNA: TGTGCCAGCAGTCCCCGCGGCCCCTCCTACGAGCAGTACTTC. This sequence encodes CASSPRGPSYEQYF.